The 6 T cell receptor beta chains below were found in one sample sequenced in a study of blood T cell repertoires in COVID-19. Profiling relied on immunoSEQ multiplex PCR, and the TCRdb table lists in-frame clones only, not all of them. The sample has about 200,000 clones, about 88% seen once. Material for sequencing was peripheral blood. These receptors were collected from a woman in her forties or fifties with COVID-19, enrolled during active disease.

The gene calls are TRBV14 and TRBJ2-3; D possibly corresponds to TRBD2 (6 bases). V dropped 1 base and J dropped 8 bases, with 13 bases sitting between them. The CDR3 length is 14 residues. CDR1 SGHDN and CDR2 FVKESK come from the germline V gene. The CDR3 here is CASSQVAGWGTQYF. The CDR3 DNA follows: TGTGCCAGCAGCCAAGTGGCGGGGTGGGGTACGCAGTATTTT.

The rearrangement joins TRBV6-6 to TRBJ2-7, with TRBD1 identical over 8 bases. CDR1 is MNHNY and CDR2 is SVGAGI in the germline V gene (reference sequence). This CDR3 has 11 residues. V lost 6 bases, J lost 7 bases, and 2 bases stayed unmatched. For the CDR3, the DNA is TGTGCCAGCAGACAGGGGGGAGAGCAGTACGTC. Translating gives CASRQGGEQYV.

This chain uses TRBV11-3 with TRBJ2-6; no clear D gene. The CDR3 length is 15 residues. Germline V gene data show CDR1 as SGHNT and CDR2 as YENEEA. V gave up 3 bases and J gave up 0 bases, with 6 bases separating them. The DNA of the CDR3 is TGTGCCAGCAGCTTCTCCAGCTCTGGGGCCAACGTCCTGACTTTC. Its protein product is CASSFSSSGANVLTF.

The CDR3, as DNA: TGCAGCGTGGTTACCTTCGGGAAGGCTAGCGGGGTTTACGAGCAGTACGTC. This gives the protein CSVVTFGKASGVYEQYV. The chain recombines TRBV29-1 with TRBJ2-7, with 9 bases lining up with TRBD2. The CDR3 sequence is 17 residues long. V shed 6 bases, J shed 4 bases, and the junction held 19 bases outside the gene matches. Looked up from germline, CDR1 is SQVTM and CDR2 is ANQGSEA.

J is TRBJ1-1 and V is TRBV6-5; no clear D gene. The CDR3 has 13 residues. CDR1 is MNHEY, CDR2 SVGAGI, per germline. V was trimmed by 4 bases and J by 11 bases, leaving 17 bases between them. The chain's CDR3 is CASSSWLGEDAFF. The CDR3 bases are TGTGCCAGCAGTTCTTGGCTAGGCGAGGATGCTTTCTTT.

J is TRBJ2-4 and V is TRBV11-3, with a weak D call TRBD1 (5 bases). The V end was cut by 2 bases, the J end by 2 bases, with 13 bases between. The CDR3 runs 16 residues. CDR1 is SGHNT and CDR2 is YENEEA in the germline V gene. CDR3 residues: CASSLSLDTSKNIQYF. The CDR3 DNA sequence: TGTGCCAGCAGCTTAAGTCTGGACACCTCCAAAAACATTCAGTACTTC.